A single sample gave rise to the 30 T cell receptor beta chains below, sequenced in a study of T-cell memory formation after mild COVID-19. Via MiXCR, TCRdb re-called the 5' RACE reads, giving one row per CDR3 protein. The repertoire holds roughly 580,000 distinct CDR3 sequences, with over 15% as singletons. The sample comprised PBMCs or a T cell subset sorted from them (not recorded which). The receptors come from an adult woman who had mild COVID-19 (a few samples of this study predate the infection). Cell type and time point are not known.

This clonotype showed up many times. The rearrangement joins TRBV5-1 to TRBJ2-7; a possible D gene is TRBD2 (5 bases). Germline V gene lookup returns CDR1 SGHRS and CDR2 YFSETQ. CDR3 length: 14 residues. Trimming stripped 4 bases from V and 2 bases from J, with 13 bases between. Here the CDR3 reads CASSNTGNPYEQYF. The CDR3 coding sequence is TGCGCCAGCAGCAACACGGGAAACCCCTACGAGCAGTACTTC.

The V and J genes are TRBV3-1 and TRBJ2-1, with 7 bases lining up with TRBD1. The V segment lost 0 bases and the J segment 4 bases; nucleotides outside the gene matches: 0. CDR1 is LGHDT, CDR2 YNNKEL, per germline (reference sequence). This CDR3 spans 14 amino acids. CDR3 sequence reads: CASSQETGYNEQFF. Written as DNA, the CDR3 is TGTGCCAGCAGCCAAGAGACAGGGTACAATGAGCAGTTCTTC.

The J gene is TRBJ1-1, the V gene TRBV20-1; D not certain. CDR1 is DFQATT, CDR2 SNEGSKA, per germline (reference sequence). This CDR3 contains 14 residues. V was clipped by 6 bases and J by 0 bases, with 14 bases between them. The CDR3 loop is CSAPDIHVNTEAFF. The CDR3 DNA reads TGCAGTGCCCCCGACATCCATGTGAACACTGAAGCTTTCTTT.

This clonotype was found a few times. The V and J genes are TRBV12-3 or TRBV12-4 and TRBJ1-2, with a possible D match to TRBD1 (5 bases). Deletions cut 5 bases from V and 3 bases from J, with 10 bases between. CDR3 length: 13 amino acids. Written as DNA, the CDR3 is TGTGCCAGCAGTGGGGGGAATTACTATGGCTACACCTTC. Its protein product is CASSGGNYYGYTF.

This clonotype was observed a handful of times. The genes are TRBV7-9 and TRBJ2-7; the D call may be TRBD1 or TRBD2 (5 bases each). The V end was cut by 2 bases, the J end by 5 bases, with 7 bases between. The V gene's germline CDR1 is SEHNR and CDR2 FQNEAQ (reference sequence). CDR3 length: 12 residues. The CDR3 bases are TGTGCCAGCAGCTTAAGGGACCACGAGCAGTACTTC. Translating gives CASSLRDHEQYF.

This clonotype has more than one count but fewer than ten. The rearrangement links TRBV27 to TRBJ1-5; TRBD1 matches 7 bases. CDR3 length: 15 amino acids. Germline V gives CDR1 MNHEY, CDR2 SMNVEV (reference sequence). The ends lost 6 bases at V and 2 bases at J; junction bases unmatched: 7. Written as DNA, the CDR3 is TGTGCCAGCAGCTCTACAGGGGTGGGCAATCAGCCCCAGCATTTT. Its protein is CASSSTGVGNQPQHF.

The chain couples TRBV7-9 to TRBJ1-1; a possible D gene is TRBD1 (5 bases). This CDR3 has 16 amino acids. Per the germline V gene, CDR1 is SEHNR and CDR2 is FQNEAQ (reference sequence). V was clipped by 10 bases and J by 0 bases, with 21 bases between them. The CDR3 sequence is CATGLTNRHLNTEAFF. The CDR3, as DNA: TGTGCCACGGGGCTGACAAACAGGCATCTGAACACTGAAGCTTTCTTT.

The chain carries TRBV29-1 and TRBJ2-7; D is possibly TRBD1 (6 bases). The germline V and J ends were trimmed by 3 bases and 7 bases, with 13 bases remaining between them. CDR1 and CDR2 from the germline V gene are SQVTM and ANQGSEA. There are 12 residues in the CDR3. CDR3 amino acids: CSVDLGAGEQYF. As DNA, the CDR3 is TGCAGCGTTGATCTGGGGGCTGGGGAGCAGTACTTC.

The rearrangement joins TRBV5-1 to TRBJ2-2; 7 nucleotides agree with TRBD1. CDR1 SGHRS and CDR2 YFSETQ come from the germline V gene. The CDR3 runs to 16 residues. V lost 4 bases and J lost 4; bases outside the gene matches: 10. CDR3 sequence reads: CASSPRDRGSTGELFF. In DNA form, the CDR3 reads TGCGCCAGCAGCCCCCGGGACAGAGGGTCCACCGGGGAGCTGTTTTTT.

The CDR3 DNA follows: TGTGCCAGCAAAGCTGGGGCTTTCTTT. It codes for CASKAGAFF. The genes are TRBV7-9 and TRBJ1-1; D is unresolved. This CDR3 is built from 9 residues. Germline V gene data show CDR1 as SEHNR and CDR2 as FQNEAQ (reference sequence). With 7 bases removed from V and 11 bases from J, the gap between germline ends came to 8 bases. Complete variable domain (other parts from reference TRBV7-9 and TRBJ1-1): DTGVSQNPRHKITKRGQNVTFRCDPISEHNRLYWYRQTLGQGPEFLTYFQNEAQLEKSRLLSDRFSAERPKGSFSTLEIQRTEQGDSAMYLCASKAGAFFGQGTRLTVV.

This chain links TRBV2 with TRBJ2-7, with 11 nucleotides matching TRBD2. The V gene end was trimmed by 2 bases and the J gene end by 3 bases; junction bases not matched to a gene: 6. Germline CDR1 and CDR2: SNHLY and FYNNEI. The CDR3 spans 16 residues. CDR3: CASSERLAGFNYEQYF. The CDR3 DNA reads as TGTGCCAGCAGTGAAAGACTAGCGGGATTCAACTACGAGCAGTACTTC.

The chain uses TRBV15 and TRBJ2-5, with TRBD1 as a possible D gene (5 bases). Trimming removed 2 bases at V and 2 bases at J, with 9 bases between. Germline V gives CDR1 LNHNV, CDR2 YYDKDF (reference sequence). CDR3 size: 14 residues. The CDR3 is CATSRRGHQETQYF. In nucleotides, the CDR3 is TGTGCCACCAGCAGAAGGGGCCATCAAGAGACCCAGTACTTC.

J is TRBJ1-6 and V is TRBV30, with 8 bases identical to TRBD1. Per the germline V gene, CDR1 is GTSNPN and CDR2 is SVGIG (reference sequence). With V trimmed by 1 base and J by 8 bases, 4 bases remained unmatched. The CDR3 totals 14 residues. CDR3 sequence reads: CAWSGQGMDSPLHF. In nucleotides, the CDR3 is TGTGCCTGGAGTGGACAGGGGATGGATTCACCCCTCCACTTT.

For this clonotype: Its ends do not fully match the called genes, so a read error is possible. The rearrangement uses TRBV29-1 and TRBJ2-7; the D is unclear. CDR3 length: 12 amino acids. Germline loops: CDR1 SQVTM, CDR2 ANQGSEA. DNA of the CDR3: TGCAGCGCTGAACAAGGACCCTACGAGCAGTACTTC. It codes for CSAEQGPYEQYF.

The CDR3 sequence: CASSQDRFGVSYNEQFF. The CDR3 DNA reads as TGCGCCAGCAGCCAAGACCGATTTGGGGTGTCCTACAATGAGCAGTTCTTC. The V call is TRBV4-3, the J call TRBJ2-1; D gene unclear. The germline gives CDR1 LGHNA, CDR2 YSLEER. V was shortened by 0 bases and J by 1 base, with 13 bases between the two germline ends. The CDR3 is made up of 17 amino acids.

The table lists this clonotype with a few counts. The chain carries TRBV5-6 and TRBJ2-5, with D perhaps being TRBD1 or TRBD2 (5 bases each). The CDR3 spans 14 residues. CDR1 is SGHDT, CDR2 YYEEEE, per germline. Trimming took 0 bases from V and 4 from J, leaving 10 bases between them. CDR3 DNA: TGTGCCAGCAGCTTGGTACGGGACCCAGAGACCCAGTACTTC. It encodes CASSLVRDPETQYF.

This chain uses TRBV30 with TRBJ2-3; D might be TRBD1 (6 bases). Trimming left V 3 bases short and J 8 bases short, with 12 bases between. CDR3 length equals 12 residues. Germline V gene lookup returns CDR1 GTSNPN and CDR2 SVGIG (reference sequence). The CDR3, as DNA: TGTGCCTGGAGCCCCCTAGGGGGTACGCAGTATTTT. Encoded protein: CAWSPLGGTQYF.

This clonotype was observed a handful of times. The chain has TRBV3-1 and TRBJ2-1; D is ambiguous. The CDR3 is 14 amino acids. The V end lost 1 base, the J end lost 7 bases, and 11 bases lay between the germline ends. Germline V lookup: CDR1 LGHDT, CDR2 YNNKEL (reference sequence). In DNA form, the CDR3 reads TGTGCCAGCAGCCAAGCCGAGGCAGTTAATGAGCAGTTCTTC. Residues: CASSQAEAVNEQFF.

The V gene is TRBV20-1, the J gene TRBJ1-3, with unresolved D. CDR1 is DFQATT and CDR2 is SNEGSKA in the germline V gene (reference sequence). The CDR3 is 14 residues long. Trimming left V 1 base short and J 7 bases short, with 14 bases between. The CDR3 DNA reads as TGCAGTGCTAGAGCCCTCGTATACACGAACACCATATATTTT. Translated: CSARALVYTNTIYF.

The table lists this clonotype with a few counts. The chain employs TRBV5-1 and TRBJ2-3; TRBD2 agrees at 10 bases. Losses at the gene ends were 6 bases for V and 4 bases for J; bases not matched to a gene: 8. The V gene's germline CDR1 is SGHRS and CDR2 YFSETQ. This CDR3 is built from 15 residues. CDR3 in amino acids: CASNWASGGPDTQYF. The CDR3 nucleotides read TGCGCCAGCAACTGGGCTAGCGGGGGACCAGATACGCAGTATTTT.

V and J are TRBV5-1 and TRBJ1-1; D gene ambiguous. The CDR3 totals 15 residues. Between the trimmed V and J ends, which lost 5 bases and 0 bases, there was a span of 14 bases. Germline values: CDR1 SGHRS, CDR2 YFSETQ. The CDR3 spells CASRFSSSMNTEAFF. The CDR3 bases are TGCGCCAGCAGATTTAGTTCCTCCATGAACACTGAAGCTTTCTTT.

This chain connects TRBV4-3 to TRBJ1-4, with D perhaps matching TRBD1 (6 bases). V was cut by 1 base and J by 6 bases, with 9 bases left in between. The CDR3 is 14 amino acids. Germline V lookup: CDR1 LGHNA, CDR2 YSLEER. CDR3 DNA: TGCGCCAGCAGCCAAGCCGGGACATATGAAAAACTGTTTTTT. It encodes CASSQAGTYEKLFF.

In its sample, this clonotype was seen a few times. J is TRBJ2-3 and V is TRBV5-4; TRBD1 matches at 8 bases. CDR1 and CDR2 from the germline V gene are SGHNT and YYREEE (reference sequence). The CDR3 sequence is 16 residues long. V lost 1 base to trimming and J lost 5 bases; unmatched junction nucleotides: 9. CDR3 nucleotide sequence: TGTGCCAGCAGCTTGTATTGGACAGGGAAAGGAGATACGCAGTATTTT. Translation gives CASSLYWTGKGDTQYF.

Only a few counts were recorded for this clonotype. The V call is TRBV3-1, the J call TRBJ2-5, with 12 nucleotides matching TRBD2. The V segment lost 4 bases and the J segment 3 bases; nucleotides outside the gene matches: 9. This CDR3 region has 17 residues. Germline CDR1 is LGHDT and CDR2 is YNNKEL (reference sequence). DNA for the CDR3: TGTGCCAGCAGCCCCTCTCCTGGACTAGCGGGAAAAGAGACCCAGTACTTC. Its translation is CASSPSPGLAGKETQYF.

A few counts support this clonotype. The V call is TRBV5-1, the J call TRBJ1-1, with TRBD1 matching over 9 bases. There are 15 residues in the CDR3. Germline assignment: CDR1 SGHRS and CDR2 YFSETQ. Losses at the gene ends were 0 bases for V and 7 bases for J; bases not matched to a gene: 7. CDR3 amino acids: CASSLARTGAVEAFF. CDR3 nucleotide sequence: TGCGCCAGCAGCTTGGCACGGACAGGGGCGGTTGAAGCTTTCTTT.

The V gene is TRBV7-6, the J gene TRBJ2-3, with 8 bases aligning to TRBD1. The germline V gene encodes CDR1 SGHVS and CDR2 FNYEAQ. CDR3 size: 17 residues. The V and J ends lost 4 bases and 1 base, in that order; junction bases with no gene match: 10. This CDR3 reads CASSSSQGAYGTDTQYF. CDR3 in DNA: TGTGCCAGCAGCTCCTCTCAGGGGGCTTACGGCACAGATACGCAGTATTTT.

The CDR3 reads CASSLGGGPGTEAFF. Written as DNA, the CDR3 is TGCGCCAGCAGCTTGGGAGGGGGCCCAGGGACTGAAGCTTTCTTT. The V gene is TRBV5-1, the J gene TRBJ1-1; 7 bases line up with TRBD1. Trimming cost V 0 bases and J 5 bases; bases outside gene matches: 7. The CDR3 is 15 amino acids. Per germline, CDR1 SGHRS and CDR2 YFSETQ.

The CDR3 loop reads CATLGGRLAEAFF. CDR3 nucleotide sequence: TGTGCCACCCTGGGAGGTAGATTGGCTGAAGCTTTCTTT. The rearrangement uses TRBV15 and TRBJ1-1; D is unclear. This CDR3 spans 13 amino acids. V dropped 8 bases and J dropped 6 bases, with 16 bases sitting between them. CDR1 is LNHNV and CDR2 is YYDKDF in the germline V gene (reference sequence).

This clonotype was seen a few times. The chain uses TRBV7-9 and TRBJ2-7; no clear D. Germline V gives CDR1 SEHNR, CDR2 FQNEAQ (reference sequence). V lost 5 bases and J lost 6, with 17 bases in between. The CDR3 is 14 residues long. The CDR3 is CASSTRPEPPEQYF. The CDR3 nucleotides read TGTGCCAGCAGCACCCGACCAGAACCTCCCGAGCAGTACTTC.

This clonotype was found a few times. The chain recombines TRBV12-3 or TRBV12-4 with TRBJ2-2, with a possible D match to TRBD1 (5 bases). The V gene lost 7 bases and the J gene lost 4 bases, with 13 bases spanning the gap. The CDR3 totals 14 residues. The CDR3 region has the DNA TGTGCCAGCACCTCGGACACCAGCACCGGGGAGCTGTTTTTT. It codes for CASTSDTSTGELFF.